Sequencing of this TCR beta chain was carried out in a study of blood T cell repertoires in COVID-19. On the study more broadly: In each case, the material was cDNA or gDNA derived from T cells, B-cell-depleted T cells, or PBMCs.

Generated by immunoSEQ multiplex PCR, the TCRdb table keeps only in-frame clones and is missing some. The table lists approximately 300,000 clones, roughly 86% of them singletons. The ends lost 4 bases at V and 7 bases at J; junction bases unmatched: 10. Germline V gene lookup returns CDR1 MDHEN and CDR2 SYDVKM. The CDR3 is made up of 15 amino acids. Source material: peripheral blood. This receptor was taken from a woman aged 50 to 60 with acute or convalescent COVID-19. This chain connects TRBV28 to TRBJ1-5; 7 positions agree with TRBD1. The CDR3 DNA is TGTGCCAGCAGTTCGACAGGGCCCTCAGGGCAGCCCCAGCATTTT. Protein sequence: CASSSTGPSGQPQHF.